These T cell receptor beta chains were read from a single sample in a study of PD-1 blockade in classical Hodgkin lymphoma. The table came from immunoSEQ multiplex PCR; TCRdb's copy has only in-frame clones and leaves some out. The table has around 40,000 clones, over 55% seen once. Material: peripheral blood mononuclear cells (PBMCs), obtained at baseline. These receptors were taken from a human donor with classical Hodgkin lymphoma. Each CDR3 is given with its conserved first and last residue. A D gene is named only where the DNA matches it firmly. Some rows mark clone size as missing; the rest say once, few, many or name a class of expanded clone.

J gene,clone size,V gene,D gene,CDR3 DNA,CDR3 protein
TRBJ2-7,-,TRBV6-5,-,TGTGCCAGCGGTAAGGCAGGGGAGAACGAGCAGTACTTC,CASGKAGENEQYF
TRBJ1-1,-,TRBV18,-,TGTGCCAGCTCACCCCTCTGGGGGGGCCTAGGGGGCACTGAAGCTTTCTTT,CASSPLWGGLGGTEAFF
TRBJ2-1,-,TRBV7-9,TRBD2,TGTGCCAGCAGCTTAAAGGGCGGGAGTATAAATGAGCAGTTCTTC,CASSLKGGSINEQFF
TRBJ1-2,-,TRBV9,TRBD1,TGTGCCAGCAGCGCGAGCAGGACAGGGGGCGATGGCTACACCTTC,CASSASRTGGDGYTF
TRBJ1-2,-,TRBV19,TRBD1,TGTGCCAGTAGTATACCTACAGGGGTCTATGGCTACACCTTC,CASSIPTGVYGYTF
TRBJ2-5,-,TRBV29-1,-,TGCAGCGTGTTCAGGAGGGAGACCCAGTACTTC,CSVFRRETQYF
TRBJ1-5,few,TRBV27,-,TGTGCCAGCAGTTTAAGGGCCAGGGATCAGCCCCAGCATTTT,CASSLRARDQPQHF
TRBJ2-2,-,TRBV11-2,-,TGTGCCAGCTCCCCGGGACGCCTTCACACCGGGGAGCTGTTTTTT,CASSPGRLHTGELFF
TRBJ2-5,few,TRBV27,TRBD2,TGTGCCAGCAGTTCGTGGGAGGGACAAGAGACCCAGTACTTC,CASSSWEGQETQYF
TRBJ2-2,-,TRBV9,-,TGTGCCAGCAGCGAAAACGGGGCCGGGGAGCTGTTTTTT,CASSENGAGELFF
TRBJ2-7,-,TRBV10-3,TRBD2,TGTGCCATCAGTGTGGGGACTAGCTCCCTCTCTTCCACATACGAGCAGTACTTC,CAISVGTSSLSSTYEQYF
TRBJ2-2,-,TRBV29-1,-,TGCAGCGTCCTGAAGAACACCGGGGAGCTGTTTTTT,CSVLKNTGELFF
TRBJ1-4,-,TRBV5-6,-,TGTGCCAGCAGCCTAGGACCCGGGGGGACTAATGAAAAACTGTTTTTT,CASSLGPGGTNEKLFF
TRBJ2-7,few,TRBV7-3,-,TGTGCCAGCAGCTTAGGGGGTGGCTACGAGCAGTACTTC,CASSLGGGYEQYF
TRBJ1-1,-,TRBV7-9,-,TGTGCCAGCAGCTTAAAGAACACTGAAGCTTTCTTT,CASSLKNTEAFF
TRBJ2-5,-,TRBV7-8,TRBD2,TGTGCCAGCAGCACTCAAGCGGGAGCCCAAGAGACCCAGTACTTC,CASSTQAGAQETQYF
TRBJ2-1,-,TRBV7-6,-,TGTGCCAGCAGCTCGCCCGAGTACAATGAGCAGTTCTTC,CASSSPEYNEQFF
TRBJ2-1,few,TRBV27,TRBD2,TGTGCCAGCAGGACTAGCGCATCTGTCAATGAGCAGTTCTTC,CASRTSASVNEQFF
TRBJ2-7,-,TRBV11-2,-,TGTGCCAGCAGCCCCGGGACAACAGCCTACGAGCAGTACTTC,CASSPGTTAYEQYF
TRBJ2-2,few,TRBV19,TRBD1,TGTGCCAGTAGTATAAGGACAGGGTCCACCGGGGAGCTGTTTTTT,CASSIRTGSTGELFF
TRBJ2-2,-,TRBV2,TRBD2,TGTGCCAGCGCGGGAGGTCGCACCGGGGAGCTGTTTTTT,CASAGGRTGELFF
TRBJ1-5,-,TRBV19,-,TGTGCCAGTAGTATCTATTGGGAGGCCAATCAGCCCCAGCATTTT,CASSIYWEANQPQHF
TRBJ1-1,once,TRBV7-2,TRBD1,TGTGCCAGCAGCTTAACAGGGGGCACTGAAGCTTTCTTT,CASSLTGGTEAFF
TRBJ2-1,few,TRBV7-3,-,TGTGCCAGCAGCACCGAGGTTGGTGAGCAGTTCTTC,CASSTEVGEQFF